This T cell receptor (beta chain) was identified in a study of radiotherapy plus CTLA-4 blockade in lung cancer. A note on this clone: Its matching antigen is unknown.

General study findings and limits: After radiotherapy and ipilimumab, tumor-derived clones expanded in peripheral blood. The authors reported that early blood T cell clone dynamics, with interferon-beta, best predicted response.

This table comes from immunoSEQ multiplex PCR, and its TCRdb copy is limited to in-frame clones, with some not included. The data contain some 32,000 clones, about 81% of them singletons. V trimming: 6 bases; J trimming: 4 bases; junction bases outside the gene matches: 17. CDR1 is WSHSY, CDR2 SAAADI, per germline. The CDR3 consists of 17 residues. The V call is TRBV10-2, the J call TRBJ1-1, with 7 positions matching TRBD1. Sequencing was performed on peripheral blood, taken from a patient treated with radiotherapy plus ipilimumab. This clonotype was obtained from a human donor with non-small cell lung cancer that progressed on radiotherapy plus ipilimumab. This chain's CDR3 is CASSRNSNRGGSTEAFF. Written as DNA, the CDR3 is TGCGCCAGCAGCCGTAATTCAAACAGGGGAGGCTCCACTGAAGCTTTCTTT.